This TCR beta chain comes out of a study of radiotherapy plus CTLA-4 blockade in lung cancer. Looking at the study overall: There were objective responses in around 18% of patients, and around 31% had disease control. Overall study findings and caveats: Among blood TCR repertoires after radiotherapy plus ipilimumab, tumor-derived clones expanded. With interferon-beta, early dynamics of blood T cell clones were reported to best predict response.

Profiling relied on immunoSEQ multiplex PCR, and the TCRdb table lists in-frame clones only, not all of them. This table has around 100,000 clones, around 84% appearing once. This CDR3 comprises 16 residues. V lost 0 bases, J lost 6 bases, and 15 bases lay in between. CDR1 and CDR2 (germline): SGHRS, YFSETQ. Comments on this clone: Antigen: not known.

Ipilimumab CTLA-4 blockade and focal radiation were given to patients with chemo-refractory metastatic non-small-cell lung cancer. This clonotype was sampled from a human donor with non-small cell lung cancer that progressed on radiotherapy plus ipilimumab. Some clones in this sample may be carry-over from other donors' samples. The specimen comprised peripheral blood, sampled from a patient treated with radiotherapy plus ipilimumab. The J gene is TRBJ2-2, the V gene TRBV5-1, with D possibly being TRBD1 (6 bases). For the CDR3, the DNA is TGCGCCAGCAGCTTGGTGGGGGCTGCGATAGCCGGGGAGCTGTTTTTT. It encodes CASSLVGAAIAGELFF. Combining the CDR3 with reference TRBV5-1 and TRBJ2-2 gives the whole variable domain KAGVTQTPRYLIKTRGQQVTLSCSPISGHRSVSWYQQTPGQGLQFLFEYFSETQRNKGNFPGRFSGRQFSNSRSEMNVSTLELGDSALYLCASSLVGAAIAGELFFGEGSRLTVL.